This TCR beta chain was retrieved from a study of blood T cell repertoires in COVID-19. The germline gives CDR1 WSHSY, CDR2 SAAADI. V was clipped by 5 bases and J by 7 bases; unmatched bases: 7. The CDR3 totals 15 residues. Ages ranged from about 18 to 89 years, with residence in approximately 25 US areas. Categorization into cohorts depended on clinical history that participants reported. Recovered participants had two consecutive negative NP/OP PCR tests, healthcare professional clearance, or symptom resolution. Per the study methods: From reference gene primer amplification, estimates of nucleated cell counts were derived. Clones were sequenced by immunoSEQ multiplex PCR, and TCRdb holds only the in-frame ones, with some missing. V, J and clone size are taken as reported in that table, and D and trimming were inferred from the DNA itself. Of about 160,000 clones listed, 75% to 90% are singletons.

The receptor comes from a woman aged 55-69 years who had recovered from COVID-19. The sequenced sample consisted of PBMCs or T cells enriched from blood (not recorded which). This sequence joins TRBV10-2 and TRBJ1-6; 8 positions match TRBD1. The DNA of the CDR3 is TGCGCCAGCAGTCTCAGTACAGGGGGGAATTCACCCCTCCACTTT. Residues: CASSLSTGGNSPLHF.